This TCR beta chain emerged from a study of cytomegalovirus exposure and HLA in healthy donors. On the study more broadly: Earlier, some 170 million T cells were analyzed, and 117 million unique TCR beta sequences were found among them.

With respect to this clone: The antigen is not known.

V gave up 3 bases and J gave up 4 bases, with 4 bases separating them. In germline, CDR1 is SGDLS, CDR2 YYNGEE. The CDR3 spans 11 residues. Study-wide results and limits: Later analysis found that TCR beta chains associated with HLA were more clonally expanded than other, equally common chains.

The PCR used 60 Vbeta and 13 Jbeta primers. Profiled with immunoSEQ multiplex PCR; TCRdb holds only in-frame clones, not every one. The table lists about 210,000 clones, around 80% of them singletons, with under 0.6% in the top ten. The TCR comes from a boy aged 5-17 years in good health and CMV-seronegative. The genes are TRBV9 and TRBJ1-2, with D unclear. Specimen: PBMCs. CDR3 nucleotides: TGTGCCAGCAGCGGAGGCTATGGCTACACCTTC. Translation: CASSGGYGYTF.